The rows below give T cell receptor beta chains drawn from one sample of a study of blood T cell repertoires in COVID-19. Produced via immunoSEQ multiplex PCR; TCRdb's table is partial and in-frame only. The top ten hold approximately 8.7% of the sample, which has some 110,000 clones, around 85% seen once. Material: peripheral blood. All receptors derive from a man between 65 and 85 years old who had recovered from COVID-19. Each CDR3 is given with its conserved first and last residue. Each record gives: V gene, clone size, J gene, D gene, CDR3 protein, CDR3 DNA. D genes are given only for firm matches. A clone size is listed for some rows: how often the clone was seen (once, few, many), or a class if it is expanded.

>TRBV19|-|TRBJ1-1|-
CASSIDHSGEAFF
TGTGCCAGTAGTATAGATCATTCAGGGGAAGCTTTCTTT
>TRBV5-1|-|TRBJ1-6|-
CASSFHGGRDSPLHF
TGCGCCAGCAGCTTTCACGGGGGGAGAGATTCACCCCTCCACTTT
>TRBV5-4|-|TRBJ2-5|-
CASSTRDSETQYF
TGTGCCAGCAGCACTCGGGACTCCGAGACCCAGTACTTC
>TRBV5-1|-|TRBJ1-4|TRBD1
CASSLGQGTTNEKLFF
TGCGCCAGCAGCTTGGGACAGGGAACGACTAATGAAAAACTGTTTTTT
>TRBV29-1|-|TRBJ1-1|-
CSVEFGGGVAFF
TGCAGCGTTGAATTCGGCGGTGGCGTAGCTTTCTTT
>TRBV27|-|TRBJ2-1|TRBD2
CASSFPGTSEFF
TGTGCCAGCAGTTTTCCCGGGACTAGCGAGTTCTTC
>TRBV27|-|TRBJ1-2|TRBD1
CASGGQGVNGYTF
TGTGCCAGCGGGGGACAGGGGGTGAATGGCTACACCTTC
>TRBV24-1|-|TRBJ2-5|TRBD2
CATSDPGLAEETQYF
TGTGCCACCAGTGATCCTGGACTAGCGGAAGAGACCCAGTACTTC
>TRBV18|-|TRBJ1-1|TRBD1
CASSQGAEAFF
TGTGCCAGCTCCCAGGGGGCTGAAGCTTTCTTT
>TRBV2|-|TRBJ1-1|-
CASIPTMNTEAFF
TGTGCCAGCATTCCGACAATGAACACTGAAGCTTTCTTT
>TRBV2|-|TRBJ2-5|TRBD2
CASTKTSRPETQYF
TGTGCCAGCACTAAGACTAGCCGACCGGAGACCCAGTACTTC
>TRBV2|-|TRBJ2-3|-
CASTDSDTQYF
TGTGCCAGCACCGACAGTGATACGCAGTATTTT
>TRBV2|-|TRBJ2-7|-
CASTRDSGNEQYF
TGTGCCAGCACCCGGGACTCGGGCAACGAGCAGTACTTC
>TRBV5-6|-|TRBJ1-4|TRBD1
CASSLWLQGNEKLFF
TGTGCCAGCAGCTTGTGGTTACAGGGGAATGAAAAACTGTTTTTT
>TRBV6-5|-|TRBJ2-3|TRBD1
CASRGQGRNTQYF
TGTGCCAGCAGAGGACAGGGTAGGAATACGCAGTATTTT
>TRBV5-3|-|TRBJ2-7|-
CARSLKLGSYEQYF
TGTGCCAGAAGCTTGAAATTGGGCAGCTACGAGCAGTACTTC
>TRBV28|-|TRBJ2-4|-
CASSRRAGARYF
TGTGCCAGCAGCCGCCGGGCGGGCGCGAGGTACTTC
>TRBV13|-|TRBJ2-5|-
CASSQAETQYF
TGTGCCAGCAGCCAGGCTGAGACCCAGTACTTC
>TRBV27|-|TRBJ1-2|TRBD1
CASSPGQGLYGYTF
TGTGCCAGCAGTCCGGGACAGGGTCTCTATGGCTACACCTTC
>TRBV6-5|-|TRBJ1-3|-
CASSRTAGNTIYF
TGTGCCAGCAGTCGGACAGCTGGAAACACCATATATTTT
>TRBV2|-|TRBJ1-1|-
CASSRDIMNTEAFF
TGTGCCAGCAGCCGGGACATCATGAACACTGAAGCTTTCTTT
>TRBV5-1|-|TRBJ2-3|-
CASSPGQVQDTQYF
TGCGCCAGCAGCCCAGGCCAAGTCCAGGATACGCAGTATTTT
>TRBV18|-|TRBJ2-7|-
CASSPSGSEQYF
TGTGCCAGCTCACCGTCAGGTAGCGAGCAGTACTTC
>TRBV29-1|-|TRBJ2-3|-
CSVGGRVSDTQYF
TGCAGCGTTGGTGGCAGGGTGTCAGATACGCAGTATTTT
>TRBV10-2|-|TRBJ1-2|TRBD1
CASSEGAGGGNYGYTF
TGCGCCAGCAGTGAAGGGGCAGGGGGTGGTAACTATGGCTACACCTTC
>TRBV7-8|-|TRBJ1-2|TRBD1
CASMTGGGLGGYTF
TGTGCCAGCATGACAGGGGGCGGTTTGGGTGGCTACACCTTC
>TRBV7-6|-|TRBJ2-3|-
CASSLGQGGIGDTQYF
TGTGCCAGCAGCTTAGGACAGGGAGGTATCGGGGATACGCAGTATTTT
>TRBV5-1|few|TRBJ2-5|-
CASSLEGVRETQYF
TGCGCCAGCAGCTTGGAGGGGGTTCGGGAGACCCAGTACTTC
>TRBV24-1|-|TRBJ2-1|TRBD2
CATSEPGTSRNEQFF
TGTGCCACCAGTGAGCCCGGGACTAGCAGGAATGAGCAGTTCTTC
>TRBV19|once|TRBJ1-2|TRBD1
CAATGVNYGYTF
TGTGCCGCGACAGGGGTTAACTATGGCTACACCTTC
>TRBV6-5|-|TRBJ1-2|TRBD1
CASSRRDRVYTF
TGTGCCAGCAGCCGCCGGGACAGGGTATACACCTTC
>TRBV7-2|-|TRBJ2-3|-
CASSLQTSTDTQYF
TGTGCCAGCAGCCTCCAGACTAGCACAGATACGCAGTATTTT
>TRBV2|-|TRBJ2-7|TRBD2
CASSVSGRKGEQYF
TGTGCCAGCAGTGTTTCCGGGAGGAAAGGTGAGCAGTACTTC
>TRBV29-1|-|TRBJ2-1|TRBD1
CSAWDSNSYNEQFF
TGCAGCGCCTGGGACAGCAACTCCTACAATGAGCAGTTCTTC
>TRBV29-1|-|TRBJ2-2|-
CSVRGYTGELFF
TGCAGCGTGCGGGGTTACACCGGGGAGCTGTTTTTT
>TRBV5-1|-|TRBJ1-1|TRBD1
CASSPGTGWGNTEAFF
TGCGCCAGCAGCCCCGGGACAGGGTGGGGGAACACTGAAGCTTTCTTT
>TRBV6-5|-|TRBJ2-5|-
CASTSGLTQYF
TGTGCCAGCACTAGTGGGTTGACCCAGTACTTC
>TRBV7-3|-|TRBJ1-6|-
CASSAGGNSPLHF
TGTGCCAGCAGCGCGGGGGGTAATTCACCCCTCCACTTT
>TRBV19|-|TRBJ1-1|-
CASRTGGTEAFF
TGTGCCAGTAGGACAGGAGGAACTGAAGCTTTCTTT
>TRBV7-6|-|TRBJ2-2|TRBD1
CASSLGQGLNTGELFF
TGTGCCAGCAGCTTAGGACAGGGCCTGAACACCGGGGAGCTGTTTTTT
>TRBV6-5|-|TRBJ1-1|-
CASSYSLINRDTEAFF
TGTGCCAGCAGTTACTCTTTGATAAACAGGGACACTGAAGCTTTCTTT
>TRBV18|-|TRBJ1-1|TRBD1
CASSPLPPTGADTEAFF
TGTGCCAGCTCACCGCTCCCGCCGACAGGGGCTGACACTGAAGCTTTCTTT
>TRBV5-1|once|TRBJ2-5|TRBD2
CASSERTSPAYF
TGCGCCAGCAGCGAACGGACTAGCCCGGCATACTTC
>TRBV3-1/TRBV3-2|-|TRBJ2-1|TRBD2
CASSQETPQREWTYNEQFF
TGTGCCAGCAGCCAAGAGACCCCCCAGCGGGAGTGGACCTACAATGAGCAGTTCTTC
>TRBV28|-|TRBJ2-5|-
CASSSLGGRGRKTQYF
TGTGCCAGCAGTTCCCTCGGCGGGCGCGGAAGGAAGACCCAGTACTTC
>TRBV6-2/TRBV6-3|-|TRBJ2-1|TRBD2
CASSRLAGGYNEQFF
TGTGCCAGCAGCCGACTAGCGGGAGGCTACAATGAGCAGTTCTTC